This TCR beta chain comes out of a study of lymphopenia after photon versus proton radiotherapy (dated by TCRdb to about 2019). About the investigation overall: Photon and proton radiation therapy were compared by the study for their immunological effects in patients with gastrointestinal tumors who developed high-grade lymphopenia. The roughly 18 patients in the cohort had gastrointestinal tumors, were treated with either photon or proton therapy, and subsequently developed lymphopenia. The goal of the study was to describe how the two radiation modalities differ in their effects on the immune system.

General findings and caveats noted by the study authors: Across the cohort, a larger post-nadir drop in TCR diversity was inversely correlated with overall survival time among patients who died. The survival association was assessed only in patients who died, and the authors presented better survival with proton therapy as a possibility rather than a demonstrated result. After the lymphocyte count nadir, repertoires from photon-treated patients showed oligoclonal expansion, particularly of CD8+ Temra cells, and this expansion drove the decline in diversity. During treatment, patients who received proton therapy stayed relatively stable, whereas patients who received photon therapy lost naive T cells and TCR diversity and gained effector/memory populations.

As regards this clone: What antigen it recognizes has not been identified. No per-base quality is available; no much larger clone lies one base away.

The germline V gene specifies SGHVS as CDR1 and FNYEAQ as CDR2. V is clipped by 0 bases and J by 5 bases, and the sequence between their germline boundaries is 12 bases long. The CDR3 runs 15 amino acids, cysteine and phenylalanine included. Here the CDR3 DNA is all that survives: 45 bases in frame from base 1. Libraries were made using the immunoSEQ multiplex PCR assay. Alongside multiparametric flow cytometry, deep sequencing of rearranged TCR beta loci was used to profile the T cell repertoires. As stored in TCRdb, this immuneACCESS dataset retains in-frame rearrangements with V and J assigned. A fraction of the clones does not appear; measured against another copy, unresolved V genes explain less than half of the discrepancy, and the remainder lacks a known reason. Across this sample there are about 45,000 clones, with around 86% seen only once. The ten biggest clones cover around 2% of the sample.

This TCR came from a middle-aged man with gastric cancer. The chain employs TRBV7-6 and TRBJ2-3, with the D gene not confidently named. The specimen was peripheral blood, collected from a patient treated with photon-based radiotherapy. The CDR3 protein sequence reads: CASSLAGLAGDTQYF. In nucleotide form, the sequence is TGTGCCAGCAGCTTAGCGGGGTTGGCCGGAGATACGCAGTATTTT.